This record looks at one T cell receptor beta chain sequence and its context. Produced via immunoSEQ multiplex PCR; TCRdb's table is partial and in-frame only. The sample carries 150,000 to 200,000 clones, 80% recorded once. The data stem from a study of blood T cell repertoires in COVID-19. V lost 4 bases and J lost 5; bases outside the gene matches: 5. The CDR3 has 15 residues. Germline V gene sequence: CDR1 SGHRS, CDR2 YFSETQ. This clonotype originated in a man aged 55-75 years with acute or convalescent COVID-19. The sample consisted of peripheral blood. The J gene is TRBJ2-2, the V gene TRBV5-1, with 10 bases that match TRBD1. CDR3 coding DNA: TGCGCCAGCAGCCCGGGACAGGGGAGTACCGGGGAGCTGTTTTTT. Protein: CASSPGQGSTGELFF. Drawing the rest from reference TRBV5-1 and TRBJ2-2, the complete variable domain is KAGVTQTPRYLIKTRGQQVTLSCSPISGHRSVSWYQQTPGQGLQFLFEYFSETQRNKGNFPGRFSGRQFSNSRSEMNVSTLELGDSALYLCASSPGQGSTGELFFGEGSRLTVL.